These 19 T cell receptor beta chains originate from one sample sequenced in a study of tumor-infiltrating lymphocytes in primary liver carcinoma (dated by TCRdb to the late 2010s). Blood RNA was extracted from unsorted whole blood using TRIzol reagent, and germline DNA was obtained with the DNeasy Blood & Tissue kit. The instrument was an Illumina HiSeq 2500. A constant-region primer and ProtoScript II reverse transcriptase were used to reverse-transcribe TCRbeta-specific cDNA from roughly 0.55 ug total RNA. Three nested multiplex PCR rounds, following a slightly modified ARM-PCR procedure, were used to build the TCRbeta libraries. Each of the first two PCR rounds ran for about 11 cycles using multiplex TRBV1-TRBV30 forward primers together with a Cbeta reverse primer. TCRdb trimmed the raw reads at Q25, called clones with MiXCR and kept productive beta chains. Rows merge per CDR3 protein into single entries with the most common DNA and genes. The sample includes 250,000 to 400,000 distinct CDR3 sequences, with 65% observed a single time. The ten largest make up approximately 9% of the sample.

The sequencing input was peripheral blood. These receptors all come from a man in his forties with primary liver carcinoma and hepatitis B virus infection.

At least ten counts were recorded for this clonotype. The CDR3 DNA follows: TGTGCCAGCAGTAGCGGTGGAACCTACAATGAGCAGTTCTTC. Protein product: CASSSGGTYNEQFF. The J gene is TRBJ2-1, the V gene TRBV12-3 or TRBV12-4; possible D gene TRBD2, 5 bases. V was clipped by 5 bases and J by 2 bases, with 10 bases between them. The CDR3 length is 14 residues.

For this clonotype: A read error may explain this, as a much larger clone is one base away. The CDR3 nucleotides read TGTGCCAGCGTCGAATCCGGGACAGGGGATGGCTACACCTTC. It specifies CASVESGTGDGYTF. The J gene is TRBJ1-2, the V gene TRBV6-2 or TRBV6-3; TRBD1 agrees at 10 bases. The CDR3 is 14 residues long. V lost 8 bases, J lost 6 bases, and 9 bases stayed unmatched. The germline gives CDR1 MNHEY, CDR2 SVGEGT.

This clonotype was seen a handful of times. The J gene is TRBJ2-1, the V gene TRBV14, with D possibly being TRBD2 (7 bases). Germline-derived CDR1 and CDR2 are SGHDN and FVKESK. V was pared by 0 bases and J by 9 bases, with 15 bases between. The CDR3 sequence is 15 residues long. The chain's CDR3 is CASSQDWGGGSEQFF. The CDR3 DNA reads TGTGCCAGCAGCCAAGACTGGGGCGGGGGCTCTGAGCAGTTCTTC.

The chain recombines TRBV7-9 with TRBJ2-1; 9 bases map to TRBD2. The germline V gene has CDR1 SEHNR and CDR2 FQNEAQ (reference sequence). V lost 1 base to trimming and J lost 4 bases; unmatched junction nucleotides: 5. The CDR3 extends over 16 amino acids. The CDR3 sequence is CASSLESSGKYNEQFF. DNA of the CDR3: TGTGCCAGCAGCTTAGAGTCTAGCGGGAAATACAATGAGCAGTTCTTC.

CDR3 sequence (DNA): TGTGCCAGCAGCCCACCAGGGGAGGCTGGAAACACCATATATTTT. It yields the protein CASSPPGEAGNTIYF. The J gene is TRBJ1-3, the V gene TRBV28; possible D gene TRBD1, 6 bases. Germline V gene data show CDR1 as MDHEN and CDR2 as SYDVKM. Trimming stripped 6 bases from V and 2 bases from J, with 14 bases between. This CDR3 is 15 amino acids long.

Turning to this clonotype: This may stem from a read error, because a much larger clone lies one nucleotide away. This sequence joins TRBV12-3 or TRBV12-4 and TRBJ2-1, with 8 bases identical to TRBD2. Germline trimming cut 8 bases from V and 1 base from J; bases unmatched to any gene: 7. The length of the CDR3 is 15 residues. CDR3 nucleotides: TGTGCCAGCGGCATTAGCGGGATTTCCTACAATGAGCAGTTCTTC. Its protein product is CASGISGISYNEQFF.

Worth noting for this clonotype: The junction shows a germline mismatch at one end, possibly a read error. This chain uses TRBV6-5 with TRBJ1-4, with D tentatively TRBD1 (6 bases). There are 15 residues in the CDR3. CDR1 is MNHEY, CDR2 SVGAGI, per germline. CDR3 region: CTSSYLGAPNEKLFF. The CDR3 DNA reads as TGTACCAGCAGTTACTTGGGGGCCCCCAATGAAAAACTGTTTTTT.

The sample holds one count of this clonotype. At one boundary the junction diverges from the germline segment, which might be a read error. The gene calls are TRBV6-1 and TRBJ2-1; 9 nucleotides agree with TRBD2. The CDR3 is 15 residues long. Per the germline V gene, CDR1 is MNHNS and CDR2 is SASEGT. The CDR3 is CASSLAGVSYNEQSF. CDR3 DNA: TGTGCCAGCAGTTTAGCGGGGGTTTCCTACAATGAGCAGTCTTTC.

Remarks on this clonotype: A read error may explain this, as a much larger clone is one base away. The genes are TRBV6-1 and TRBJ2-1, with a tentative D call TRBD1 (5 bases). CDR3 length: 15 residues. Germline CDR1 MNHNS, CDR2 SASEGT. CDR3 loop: CASTVDSGSYNAQFF. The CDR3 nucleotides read TGTGCCAGCACGGTAGACTCAGGGTCCTACAATGCGCAGTTCTTC.

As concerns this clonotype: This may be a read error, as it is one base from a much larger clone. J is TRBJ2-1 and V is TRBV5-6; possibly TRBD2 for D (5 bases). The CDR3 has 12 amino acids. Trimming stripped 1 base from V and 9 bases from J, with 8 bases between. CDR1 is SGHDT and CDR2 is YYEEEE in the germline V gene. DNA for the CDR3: TGTGCCAGCAGCTTGTGGGAGCCTGAGCAGTTCTTC. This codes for CASSLWEPEQFF.

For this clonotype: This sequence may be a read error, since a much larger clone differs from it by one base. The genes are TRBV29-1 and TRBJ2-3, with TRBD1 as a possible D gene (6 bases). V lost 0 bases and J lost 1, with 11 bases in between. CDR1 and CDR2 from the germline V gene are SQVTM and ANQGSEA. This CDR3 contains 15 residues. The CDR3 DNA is TGCAGCGTTGAAGACCGGACAGTCCGCACAGATACGCAGTATTTT. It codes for CSVEDRTVRTDTQYF.

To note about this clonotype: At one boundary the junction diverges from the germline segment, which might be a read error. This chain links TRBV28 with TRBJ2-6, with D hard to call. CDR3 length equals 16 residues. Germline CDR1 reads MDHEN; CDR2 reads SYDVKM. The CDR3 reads CASTTGPTSAANVLTF. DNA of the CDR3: TGTGCCAGCACTACCGGACCGACCTCTGCGGCCAACGTCCTGACTTTC.

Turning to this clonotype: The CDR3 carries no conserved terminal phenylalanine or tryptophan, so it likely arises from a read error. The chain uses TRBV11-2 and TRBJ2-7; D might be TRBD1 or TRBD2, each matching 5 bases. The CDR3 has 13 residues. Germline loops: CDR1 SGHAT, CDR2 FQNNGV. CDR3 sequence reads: CAGSYGASYEQYS. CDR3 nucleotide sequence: TGTGCCGGCAGCTACGGGGCCTCCTACGAGCAGTACTCC.

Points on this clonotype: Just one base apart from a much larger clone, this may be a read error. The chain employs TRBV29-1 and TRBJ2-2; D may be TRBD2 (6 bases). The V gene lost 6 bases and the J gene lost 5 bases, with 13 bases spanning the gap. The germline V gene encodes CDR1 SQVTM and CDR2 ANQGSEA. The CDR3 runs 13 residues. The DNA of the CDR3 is TGCAGCGTCGAACAGGAGGGTACCGGGGAGCTGTTTTTT. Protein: CSVEQEGTGELFF.

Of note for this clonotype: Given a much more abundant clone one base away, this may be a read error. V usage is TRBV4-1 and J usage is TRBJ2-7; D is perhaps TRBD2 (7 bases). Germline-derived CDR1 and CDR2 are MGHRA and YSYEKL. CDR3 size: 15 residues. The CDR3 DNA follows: TGCGCCAGCAGCCAAGACGGTGGGGGGGCCTACAAGCAGTACTTC. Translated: CASSQDGGGAYKQYF.

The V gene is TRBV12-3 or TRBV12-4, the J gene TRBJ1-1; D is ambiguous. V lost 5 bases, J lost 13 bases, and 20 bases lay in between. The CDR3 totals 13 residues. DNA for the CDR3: TGTGCCAGCAGTCGAAGAGGGTCCCATCGTATTTTCTTT. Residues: CASSRRGSHRIFF.

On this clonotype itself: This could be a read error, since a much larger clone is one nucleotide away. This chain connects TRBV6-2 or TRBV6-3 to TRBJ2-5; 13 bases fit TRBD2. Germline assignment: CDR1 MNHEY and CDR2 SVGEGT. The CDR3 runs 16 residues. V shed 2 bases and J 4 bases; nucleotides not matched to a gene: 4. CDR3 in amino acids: CASSYPGLAGLETQYF. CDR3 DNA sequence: TGTGCCAGCAGTTACCCGGGACTAGCGGGACTAGAGACCCAGTACTTC.

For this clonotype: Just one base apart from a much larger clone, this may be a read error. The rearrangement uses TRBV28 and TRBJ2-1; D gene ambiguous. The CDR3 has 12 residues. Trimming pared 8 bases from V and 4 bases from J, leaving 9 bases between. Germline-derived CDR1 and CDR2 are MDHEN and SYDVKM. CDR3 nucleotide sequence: TGTGCCAGCGGTCCCCAGTACAATGAGCAGTTCTTC. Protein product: CASGPQYNEQFF.

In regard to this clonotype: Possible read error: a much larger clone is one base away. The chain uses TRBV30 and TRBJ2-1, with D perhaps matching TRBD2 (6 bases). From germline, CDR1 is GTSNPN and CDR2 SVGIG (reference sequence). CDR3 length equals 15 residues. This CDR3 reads CAWSLGLSSYKEQFF. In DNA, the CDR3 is TGTGCCTGGAGTCTAGGACTAAGCTCCTACAAAGAGCAGTTCTTC.